Listed here is a single TCR beta chain. The method was immunoSEQ multiplex PCR; TCRdb's version includes in-frame clones alone and lacks a portion of them. The sample lists approximately 100,000 clones; 70% to 85% were seen once. The CDR3 runs to 16 residues. The J segment lost 6 bases and the V segment lost 0 bases, leaving 8 bases of the junction unmatched. CDR1 is KGHSH, CDR2 LQKENI, per germline. The data are from a study of blood T cell repertoires in COVID-19. Sequenced: peripheral blood. This sequence originates from a woman aged 55-70 years with acute or convalescent COVID-19. The V and J genes are TRBV18 and TRBJ2-3; 8 bases are a match to TRBD1. The CDR3 nucleotides read TGTGCCAGCTCACCACCGGTTCAGGGGGCAGGGGATACGCAGTATTTT. It encodes CASSPPVQGAGDTQYF.